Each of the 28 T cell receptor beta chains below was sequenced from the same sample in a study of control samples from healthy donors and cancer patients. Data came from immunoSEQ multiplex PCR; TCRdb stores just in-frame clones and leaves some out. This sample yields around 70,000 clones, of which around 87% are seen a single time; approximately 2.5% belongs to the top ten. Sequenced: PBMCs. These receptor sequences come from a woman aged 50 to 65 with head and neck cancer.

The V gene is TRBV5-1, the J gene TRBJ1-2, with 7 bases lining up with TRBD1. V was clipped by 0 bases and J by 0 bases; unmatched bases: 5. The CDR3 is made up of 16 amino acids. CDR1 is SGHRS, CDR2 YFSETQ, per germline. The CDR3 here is CASSLGGGLANYGYTF. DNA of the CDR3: TGCGCCAGCAGCTTGGGAGGGGGCCTAGCTAACTATGGCTACACCTTC. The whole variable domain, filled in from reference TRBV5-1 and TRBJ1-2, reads KAGVTQTPRYLIKTRGQQVTLSCSPISGHRSVSWYQQTPGQGLQFLFEYFSETQRNKGNFPGRFSGRQFSNSRSEMNVSTLELGDSALYLCASSLGGGLANYGYTFGSGTRLTVV.

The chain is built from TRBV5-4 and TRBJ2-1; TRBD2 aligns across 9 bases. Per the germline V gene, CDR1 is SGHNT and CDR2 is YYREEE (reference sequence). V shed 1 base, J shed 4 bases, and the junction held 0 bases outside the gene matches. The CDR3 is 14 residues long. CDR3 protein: CASSLTSGYNEQFF. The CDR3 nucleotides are TGTGCCAGCAGCTTGACTAGCGGGTACAATGAGCAGTTCTTC.

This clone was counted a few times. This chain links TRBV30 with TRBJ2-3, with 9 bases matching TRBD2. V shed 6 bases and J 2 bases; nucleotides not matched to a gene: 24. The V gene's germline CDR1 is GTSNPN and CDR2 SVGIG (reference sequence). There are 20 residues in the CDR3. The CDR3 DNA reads TGTGCCTGCGGACTGGCGCACGACTTCAGCGGGGGGCCCCCCACAGATACGCAGTATTTT. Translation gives CACGLAHDFSGGPPTDTQYF. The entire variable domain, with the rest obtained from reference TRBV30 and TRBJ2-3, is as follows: SQTIHQWPATLVQPVGSPLSLECTVEGTSNPNLYWYRQAAGRGLQLLFYSVGIGQISSEVPQNLSASRPQDRQFILSSKKLLLSDSGFYLCACGLAHDFSGGPPTDTQYFGPGTRLTVL.

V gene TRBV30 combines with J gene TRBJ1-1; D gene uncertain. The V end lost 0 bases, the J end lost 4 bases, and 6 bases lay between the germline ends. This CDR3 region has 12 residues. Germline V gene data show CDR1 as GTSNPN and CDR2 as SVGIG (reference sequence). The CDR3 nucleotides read TGTGCCTGGAGTGTCGGATTCACTGAAGCTTTCTTT. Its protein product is CAWSVGFTEAFF.

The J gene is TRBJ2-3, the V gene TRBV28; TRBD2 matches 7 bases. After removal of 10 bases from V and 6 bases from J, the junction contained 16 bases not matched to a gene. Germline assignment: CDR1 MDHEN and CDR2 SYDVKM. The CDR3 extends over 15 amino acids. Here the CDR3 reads CATQALRGGADTQYF. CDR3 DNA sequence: TGTGCCACCCAGGCCTTACGGGGAGGGGCGGATACGCAGTATTTT.

The CDR3 here is CASSQNTGTEAFF. The CDR3 bases are TGCGCCAGCAGCCAAAATACGGGCACTGAAGCTTTCTTT. This chain links TRBV5-1 with TRBJ1-1; unclear D gene. The V gene lost 4 bases and the J gene lost 4 bases, with 11 bases spanning the gap. The CDR3 contains 13 residues. The germline V gene has CDR1 SGHRS and CDR2 YFSETQ. Supplemented by reference TRBV5-1 and TRBJ1-1, the full variable domain reads KAGVTQTPRYLIKTRGQQVTLSCSPISGHRSVSWYQQTPGQGLQFLFEYFSETQRNKGNFPGRFSGRQFSNSRSEMNVSTLELGDSALYLCASSQNTGTEAFFGQGTRLTVV.

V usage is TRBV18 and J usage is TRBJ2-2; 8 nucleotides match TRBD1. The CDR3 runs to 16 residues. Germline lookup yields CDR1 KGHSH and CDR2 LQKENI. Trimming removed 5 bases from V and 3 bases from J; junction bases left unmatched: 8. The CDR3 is CASSSRTGRHTGELFF. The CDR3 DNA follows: TGTGCCAGCTCATCGAGGACAGGGCGACACACCGGGGAGCTGTTTTTT.

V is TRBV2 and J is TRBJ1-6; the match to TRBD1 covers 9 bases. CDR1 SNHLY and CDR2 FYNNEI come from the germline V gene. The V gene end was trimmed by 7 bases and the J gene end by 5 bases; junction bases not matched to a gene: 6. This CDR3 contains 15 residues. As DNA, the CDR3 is TGTGCCAGCACCCGACGGACAGGGGATAATTCACCCCTCCACTTT. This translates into CASTRRTGDNSPLHF.

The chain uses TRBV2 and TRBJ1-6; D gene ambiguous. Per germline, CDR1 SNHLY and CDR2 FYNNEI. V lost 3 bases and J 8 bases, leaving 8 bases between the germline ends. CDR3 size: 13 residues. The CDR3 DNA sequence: TGTGCCAGCAGTGAGGAGCCTTATTCACCCCTCCACTTT. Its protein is CASSEEPYSPLHF.

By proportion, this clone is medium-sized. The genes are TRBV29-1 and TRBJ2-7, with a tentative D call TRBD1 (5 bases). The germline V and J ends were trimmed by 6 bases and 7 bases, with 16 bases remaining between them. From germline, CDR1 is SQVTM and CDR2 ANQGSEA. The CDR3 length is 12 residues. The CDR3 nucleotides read TGCAGCGTCCGGGCAGGGATAGGGGAGCAGTACTTC. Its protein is CSVRAGIGEQYF.

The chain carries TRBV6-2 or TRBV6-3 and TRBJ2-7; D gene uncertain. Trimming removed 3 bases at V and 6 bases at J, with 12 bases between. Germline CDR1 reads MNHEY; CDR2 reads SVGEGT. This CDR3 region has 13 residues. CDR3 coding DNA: TGTGCCAGCAGTTATTTAGGGCGTTCCGAGCAGTACTTC. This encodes CASSYLGRSEQYF.

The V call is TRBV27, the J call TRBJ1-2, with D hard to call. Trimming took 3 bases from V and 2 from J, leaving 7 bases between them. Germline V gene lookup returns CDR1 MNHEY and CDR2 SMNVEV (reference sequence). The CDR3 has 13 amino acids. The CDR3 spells CASSFAGNYGYTF. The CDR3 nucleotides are TGTGCCAGCAGTTTCGCCGGGAACTATGGCTACACCTTC.

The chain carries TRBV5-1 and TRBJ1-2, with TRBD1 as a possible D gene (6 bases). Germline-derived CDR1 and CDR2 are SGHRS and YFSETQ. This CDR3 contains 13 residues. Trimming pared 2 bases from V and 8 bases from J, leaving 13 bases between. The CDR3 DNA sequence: TGCGCCAGCAGCTTCGGGGAGGGGGGGGGCTACACCTTC. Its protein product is CASSFGEGGGYTF.

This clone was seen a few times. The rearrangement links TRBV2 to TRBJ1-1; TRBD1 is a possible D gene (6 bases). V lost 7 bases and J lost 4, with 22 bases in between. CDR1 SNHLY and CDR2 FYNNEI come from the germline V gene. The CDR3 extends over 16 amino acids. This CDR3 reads CASIDTGGGGSTEAFF. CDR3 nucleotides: TGTGCCAGCATTGATACCGGGGGAGGGGGTTCCACTGAAGCTTTCTTT. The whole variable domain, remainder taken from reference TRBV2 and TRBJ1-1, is EPEVTQTPSHQVTQMGQEVILRCVPISNHLYFYWYRQILGQKVEFLVSFYNNEISEKSEIFDDQFSVERPDGSNFTLKIRSTKLEDSAMYFCASIDTGGGGSTEAFFGQGTRLTVV.

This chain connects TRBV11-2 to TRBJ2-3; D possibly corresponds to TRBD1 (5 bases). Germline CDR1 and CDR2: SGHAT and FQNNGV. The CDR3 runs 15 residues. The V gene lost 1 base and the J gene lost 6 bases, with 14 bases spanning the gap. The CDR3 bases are TGTGCCAGCAGCTTAGTCCAGGGTAGAAAGGATACGCAGTATTTT. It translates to CASSLVQGRKDTQYF.

CDR3 in DNA: TGTGCCAGCAGCGTGCTAGCGGGGTTTTTGGATACGCAGTATTTT. Translating gives CASSVLAGFLDTQYF. The chain recombines TRBV11-2 with TRBJ2-3; 9 bases match TRBD2. Germline assignment: CDR1 SGHAT and CDR2 FQNNGV. Trimming took 5 bases from V and 6 from J; bases not matched to a gene: 9. This CDR3 comprises 15 residues.

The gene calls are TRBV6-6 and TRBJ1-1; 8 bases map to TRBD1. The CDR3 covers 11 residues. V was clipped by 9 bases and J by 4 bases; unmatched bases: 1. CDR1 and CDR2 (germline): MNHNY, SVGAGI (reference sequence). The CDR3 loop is CARTGGTEAFF. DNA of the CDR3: TGTGCCAGAACAGGGGGCACTGAAGCTTTCTTT.

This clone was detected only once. CDR3 DNA: TGTGCCAGTAGCCTGGGAACAGGTCAAAACTATGGCTACACCTTC. Amino acids: CASSLGTGQNYGYTF. The V and J genes are TRBV19 and TRBJ1-2, with D perhaps matching TRBD1 (5 bases). The CDR3 runs 15 residues. V shed 6 bases and J shed 2 bases, with 16 bases lying between them. CDR1 is LNHDA and CDR2 is SQIVND in the germline V gene (reference sequence).

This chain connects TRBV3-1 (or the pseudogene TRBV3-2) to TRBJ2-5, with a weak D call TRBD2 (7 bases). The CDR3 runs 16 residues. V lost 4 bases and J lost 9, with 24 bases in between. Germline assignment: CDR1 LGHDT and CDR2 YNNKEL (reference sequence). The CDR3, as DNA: TGTGCCAGCAGCCCCACCTCGTTCGGGGGGCCTATGGCCCAGTACTTC. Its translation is CASSPTSFGGPMAQYF.

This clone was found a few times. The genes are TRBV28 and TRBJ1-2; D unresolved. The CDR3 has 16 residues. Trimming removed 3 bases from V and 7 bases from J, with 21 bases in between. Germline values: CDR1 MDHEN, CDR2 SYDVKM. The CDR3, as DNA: TGTGCCAGCAGTTTTGCCCGGGAGCCCGGGCGTGGTGGCTACACCTTC. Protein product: CASSFAREPGRGGYTF.

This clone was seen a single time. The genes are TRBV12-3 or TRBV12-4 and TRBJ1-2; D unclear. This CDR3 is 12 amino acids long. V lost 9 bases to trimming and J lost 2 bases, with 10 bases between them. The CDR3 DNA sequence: TGTGCCAGTTCCCTGAGGAACTATGGCTACACCTTC. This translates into CASSLRNYGYTF.

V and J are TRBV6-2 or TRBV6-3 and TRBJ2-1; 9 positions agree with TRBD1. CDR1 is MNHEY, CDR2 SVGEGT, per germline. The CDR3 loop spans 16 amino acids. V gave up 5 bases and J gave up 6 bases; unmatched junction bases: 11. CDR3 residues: CASSVPGTGWVNEQFF. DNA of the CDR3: TGTGCCAGCAGTGTCCCCGGGACAGGGTGGGTCAATGAGCAGTTCTTC.

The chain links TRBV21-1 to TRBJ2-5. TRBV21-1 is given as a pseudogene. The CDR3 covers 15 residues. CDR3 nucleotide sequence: TGTGCCAGCAGCAAAGAGCCACCCCCCTGGGGGACCCAGTACTTC. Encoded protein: CASSKEPPPWGTQYF.

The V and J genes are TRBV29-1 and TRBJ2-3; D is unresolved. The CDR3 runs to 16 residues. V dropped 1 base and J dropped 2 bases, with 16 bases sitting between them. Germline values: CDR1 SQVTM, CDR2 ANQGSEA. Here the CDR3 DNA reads TGCAGCGTTGAAGCCCCAACAGAAGGTCCCACAGATACGCAGTATTTT. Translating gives CSVEAPTEGPTDTQYF.

The chain's CDR3 is CAIREHRDGEQFF. The CDR3 coding sequence is TGTGCCATCAGGGAACACAGGGACGGTGAGCAGTTCTTC. The chain combines TRBV10-3 with TRBJ2-1, with TRBD1 as a possible D gene (6 bases). The ends were cut back, 6 bases at V and 9 bases at J, with 15 bases in the middle. The CDR3 length is 13 residues. Germline V gene data show CDR1 as ENHRY and CDR2 as SYGVKD.

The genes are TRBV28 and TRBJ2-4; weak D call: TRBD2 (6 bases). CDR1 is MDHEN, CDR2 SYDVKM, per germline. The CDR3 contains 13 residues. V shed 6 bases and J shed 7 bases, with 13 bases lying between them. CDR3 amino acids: CASRGGVTNIQYF. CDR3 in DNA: TGTGCCAGCAGAGGCGGGGTAACGAACATTCAGTACTTC.

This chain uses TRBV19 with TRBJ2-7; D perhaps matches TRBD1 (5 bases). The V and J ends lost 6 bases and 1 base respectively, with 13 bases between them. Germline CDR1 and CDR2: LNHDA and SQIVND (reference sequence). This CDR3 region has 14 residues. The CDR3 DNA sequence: TGTGCCAGTAGCCGGACACTTGATTCCTACGAGCAGTACTTC. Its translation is CASSRTLDSYEQYF.

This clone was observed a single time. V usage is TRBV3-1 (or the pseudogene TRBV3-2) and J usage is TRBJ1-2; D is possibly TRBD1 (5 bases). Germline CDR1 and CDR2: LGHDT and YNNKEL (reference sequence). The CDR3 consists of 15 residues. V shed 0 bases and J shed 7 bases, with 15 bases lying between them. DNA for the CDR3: TGTGCCAGCAGCCAAGATATGGCGGGGGGTCGTGGCTACACCTTC. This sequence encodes CASSQDMAGGRGYTF.